This entry lists 27 T cell receptor beta chains sequenced from one sample in a study of T cell changes during pregnancy in multiple sclerosis. Measured with immunoSEQ multiplex PCR; TCRdb has only the in-frame clones, and not every one. This table holds about 40,000 clones, just over 90% found once. The sample in question was CD4+ T cells from peripheral blood mononuclear cells, obtained in the first trimester of pregnancy. The origin of the receptors is a female donor with multiple sclerosis, enrolled in a pregnancy study.

This rearrangement joins TRBV5-3 to TRBJ1-1; no clear D gene. TRBV5-3 is an ORF; its function is uncertain. The CDR3 is made up of 13 amino acids. The V and J ends lost 4 bases and 0 bases respectively, with 7 bases between them. The CDR3 region is CARSEELNTEAFF. CDR3 nucleotide sequence: TGTGCCAGAAGCGAGGAACTGAACACTGAAGCTTTCTTT.

The V gene is TRBV7-9, the J gene TRBJ2-5; D perhaps matches TRBD1 (5 bases). The CDR3 loop spans 11 amino acids. In germline, CDR1 is SEHNR, CDR2 FQNEAQ (reference sequence). V gave up 5 bases and J gave up 5 bases, with 6 bases separating them. The CDR3 DNA follows: TGTGCCAGCAGCGCAGGGGAGACCCAGTACTTC. It encodes CASSAGETQYF.

The chain joins TRBV7-3 to TRBJ2-3; 7 bases agree with TRBD2. The CDR3 runs 14 residues. The trim removed 6 bases at V and 2 bases at J, leaving 5 bases unmatched. Germline values: CDR1 SGHTA, CDR2 FQGTGA. The CDR3 region is CASSTGLVTDTQYF. The CDR3 DNA is TGTGCCAGCAGTACCGGACTAGTCACAGATACGCAGTATTTT.

The chain has TRBV6-1 and TRBJ1-1, with a tentative D call TRBD1 (5 bases). Germline V lookup: CDR1 MNHNS, CDR2 SASEGT. Trimming left V 8 bases short and J 2 bases short, with 12 bases between. There are 13 residues in the CDR3. The CDR3 DNA is TGTGCCAGCGGAAAGACAGTCAACACTGAAGCTTTCTTT. It encodes CASGKTVNTEAFF.

The chain is built from TRBV2 and TRBJ2-7; 7 bases map to TRBD1. The CDR3 loop spans 15 amino acids. The V segment lost 1 base and the J segment 1 base; nucleotides outside the gene matches: 4. Germline-derived CDR1 and CDR2 are SNHLY and FYNNEI. CDR3 sequence (DNA): TGTGCCAGCAGTGAAGTGGGGGACAGTTCCTACGAGCAGTACTTC. The encoded protein is CASSEVGDSSYEQYF.

This clone was seen only once. CDR3 sequence reads: CASSPLRASGPDTQYF. The CDR3, as DNA: TGTGCCAGCAGCCCCTTGAGGGCATCAGGCCCAGATACGCAGTATTTT. The rearrangement joins TRBV6-4 to TRBJ2-3, with D possibly being TRBD2 (5 bases). The CDR3 runs 16 residues. Trimming shortened V by 6 bases and J by 4 bases, and 20 bases separated the two germline ends. The germline CDR1 and CDR2 sequences are MRHNA and SNTAGT.

The CDR3 DNA is TGCGCCAGCAGCCCACGGGACACCTCCTACGAGCAGTACTTC. It codes for CASSPRDTSYEQYF. This chain uses TRBV5-1 with TRBJ2-7, with D possibly TRBD1 on 6 matching bases. The germline gives CDR1 SGHRS, CDR2 YFSETQ. V lost 4 bases, J lost 0 bases, and 11 bases lay in between. The CDR3 totals 14 residues.

The V call is TRBV7-2, the J call TRBJ1-2; 9 nucleotides match TRBD1. Trimming at V came to 6 bases and at J to 7 bases, leaving 6 bases not matched to a gene. The CDR3 contains 13 residues. Germline CDR1 and CDR2: SGHTA and FQGNSA. The CDR3 coding sequence is TGTGCCAGCAGTTCGGGGACAGGGATTGGCTACACCTTC. Translation gives CASSSGTGIGYTF.

The chain employs TRBV5-4 and TRBJ1-5, with 7 bases that match TRBD1. The germline V gene encodes CDR1 SGHNT and CDR2 YYREEE (reference sequence). The CDR3 is made up of 18 amino acids. V lost 2 bases, J lost 0 bases, and 11 bases stayed unmatched. As DNA, the CDR3 is TGTGCCAGCAGCTTTAGGACAGGACCCCAACTTAGCAATCAGCCCCAGCATTTT. It encodes CASSFRTGPQLSNQPQHF. The variable domain in full, completed from reference TRBV5-4 and TRBJ1-5, reads ETGVTQSPTHLIKTRGQQVTLRCSSQSGHNTVSWYQQALGQGPQFIFQYYREEENGRGNFPPRFSGLQFPNYSSELNVNALELDDSALYLCASSFRTGPQLSNQPQHFGDGTRLSIL.

The chain combines TRBV7-8 with TRBJ2-4; 11 bases fit TRBD2. J lost 6 bases, V lost 5 bases, and 9 bases had no gene match. In germline, CDR1 is SGHVS, CDR2 FQNEAQ. CDR3 size: 16 residues. CDR3 region: CASSPWLAGGINIQYF. As DNA, the CDR3 is TGTGCCAGCAGCCCCTGGCTAGCGGGAGGCATAAACATTCAGTACTTC.

This rearrangement joins TRBV2 to TRBJ2-5; the match to TRBD1 covers 8 bases. The CDR3 runs to 14 residues. Trimming removed 6 bases from V and 4 bases from J; junction bases left unmatched: 7. Germline V gene sequence: CDR1 SNHLY, CDR2 FYNNEI. The CDR3 is CASRKDRARETQYF. In DNA form, the CDR3 reads TGTGCCAGCAGAAAGGACAGGGCTAGAGAGACCCAGTACTTC.

The rearrangement joins TRBV29-1 to TRBJ2-1, with TRBD1 as a possible D gene (5 bases). CDR3 length equals 16 residues. Germline values: CDR1 SQVTM, CDR2 ANQGSEA. V was pared by 3 bases and J by 0 bases, with 15 bases between. The CDR3, as DNA: TGCAGCGTTGAGGGCAGGGTTTTGAGCTCCTACAATGAGCAGTTCTTC. Its translation is CSVEGRVLSSYNEQFF.

CDR3 DNA: TGTGCCAGCAGTGCCCGCCCGGGCGAGCAGTACTTC. Translating it yields CASSARPGEQYF. J is TRBJ2-7 and V is TRBV6-5, with no clear D. Germline V CDR1 and CDR2: MNHEY, SVGAGI. CDR3 length: 12 residues. The V end lost 5 bases, the J end lost 6 bases, and 11 bases lay between the germline ends.

In its sample, this clone was seen once. V gene TRBV29-1 combines with J gene TRBJ1-5, with a possible D match to TRBD1 (6 bases). The germline V gene has CDR1 SQVTM and CDR2 ANQGSEA. Trimming took 5 bases from V and 2 from J, leaving 10 bases between them. This CDR3 comprises 13 residues. The chain's CDR3 is CSVKAGGNQPQHF. As DNA, the CDR3 is TGCAGCGTTAAAGCAGGGGGCAATCAGCCCCAGCATTTT.

CDR3 sequence reads: CASSPSGQPGGYTF. For the CDR3, the DNA is TGTGCCAGCAGTCCCTCCGGACAGCCGGGAGGCTACACCTTC. This chain connects TRBV27 to TRBJ1-2; D may be TRBD1 (6 bases). Per the germline V gene, CDR1 is MNHEY and CDR2 is SMNVEV (reference sequence). Trimming removed 5 bases from V and 8 bases from J, with 18 bases in between. This CDR3 comprises 14 residues.

V is TRBV30 and J is TRBJ2-1; 7 bases are shared with TRBD2. Trimming cost V 3 bases and J 0 bases; bases outside gene matches: 11. CDR1 is GTSNPN and CDR2 is SVGIG in the germline V gene (reference sequence). The CDR3 is 17 residues long. Written as DNA, the CDR3 is TGTGCCTGGAGCGGGGCGGGAGCCGCTAGCTCCTACAATGAGCAGTTCTTC. Translating gives CAWSGAGAASSYNEQFF.

This chain uses TRBV7-3 with TRBJ2-6; D gene uncertain. This CDR3 is 14 amino acids long. Germline V gene data show CDR1 as SGHTA and CDR2 as FQGTGA. Trimming cost V 4 bases and J 0 bases, with 4 bases left between them. CDR3 in amino acids: CASSSFSGANVLTF. CDR3 in DNA: TGTGCCAGCAGCTCCTTCTCTGGGGCCAACGTCCTGACTTTC.

V and J are TRBV2 and TRBJ2-2; tentative D call: TRBD2 (6 bases). Trimming stripped 8 bases from V and 6 bases from J, with 19 bases between. The CDR3 loop spans 15 amino acids. Germline V gene lookup returns CDR1 SNHLY and CDR2 FYNNEI. CDR3 nucleotide sequence: TGTGCCAGCCTGGGAACTCGGAGCGGGCCCGGGGAGCTGTTTTTT. It specifies CASLGTRSGPGELFF. The full variable domain, its missing parts supplied by reference TRBV2 and TRBJ2-2, is EPEVTQTPSHQVTQMGQEVILRCVPISNHLYFYWYRQILGQKVEFLVSFYNNEISEKSEIFDDQFSVERPDGSNFTLKIRSTKLEDSAMYFCASLGTRSGPGELFFGEGSRLTVL.

V and J are TRBV18 and TRBJ1-2; no definite D call. CDR3 length: 15 residues. Germline V lookup: CDR1 KGHSH, CDR2 LQKENI. V was pared by 0 bases and J by 4 bases, with 12 bases between. DNA for the CDR3: TGTGCCAGCTCACCACCCGACCGACAACCCTATGGCTACACCTTC. Encoded protein: CASSPPDRQPYGYTF.

This sequence joins TRBV5-1 and TRBJ2-3; a weak D match, TRBD2 (5 bases). Per the germline V gene, CDR1 is SGHRS and CDR2 is YFSETQ. Trimming removed 2 bases from V and 2 bases from J, with 9 bases in between. The CDR3 covers 14 residues. CDR3: CASSFERYTDTQYF. CDR3 DNA sequence: TGCGCCAGCAGCTTCGAGCGGTACACAGATACGCAGTATTTT.

This chain joins TRBV5-4 and TRBJ1-1; D remains ambiguous. Germline V gene lookup returns CDR1 SGHNT and CDR2 YYREEE (reference sequence). The length of the CDR3 is 18 residues. Trimming removed 4 bases from V and 0 bases from J, with 22 bases in between. The CDR3 reads CASSPGVGRVGMNTEAFF. DNA for the CDR3: TGTGCCAGCAGCCCCGGGGTAGGGCGGGTTGGAATGAACACTGAAGCTTTCTTT.

The sample holds one count of this clone. CDR3 amino acids: CASTTRTSGAGSPYEQYF. CDR3 coding DNA: TGTGCCAGCACTACCCGGACTAGCGGGGCCGGAAGCCCCTACGAGCAGTACTTC. This rearrangement joins TRBV11-2 to TRBJ2-7; 12 nucleotides match TRBD2. The V gene end was trimmed by 7 bases and the J gene end by 2 bases; junction bases not matched to a gene: 15. The CDR3 covers 18 residues. Germline V gene sequence: CDR1 SGHAT, CDR2 FQNNGV.

The chain combines TRBV5-1 with TRBJ2-7, with TRBD2 identical over 14 bases. The CDR3 loop spans 17 amino acids. The V segment lost 4 bases and the J segment 1 base; nucleotides outside the gene matches: 7. Germline V gene lookup returns CDR1 SGHRS and CDR2 YFSETQ. CDR3 in amino acids: CASSIGTSGRGSYEQYF. CDR3 in DNA: TGCGCCAGCAGCATTGGGACTAGCGGGAGAGGGTCCTACGAGCAGTACTTC. Using reference TRBV5-1 and TRBJ2-7 for the parts outside the CDR3, the full variable domain is KAGVTQTPRYLIKTRGQQVTLSCSPISGHRSVSWYQQTPGQGLQFLFEYFSETQRNKGNFPGRFSGRQFSNSRSEMNVSTLELGDSALYLCASSIGTSGRGSYEQYFGPGTRLTVT.

The chain has TRBV2 and TRBJ2-2, with D tentatively TRBD2 (6 bases). Germline V gene sequence: CDR1 SNHLY, CDR2 FYNNEI. The V end lost 5 bases, the J end lost 1 base, and 8 bases lay between the germline ends. This CDR3 comprises 14 residues. The CDR3 spells CASSLGGNTGELFF. Here the CDR3 DNA reads TGTGCCAGCAGTCTCGGGGGGAACACCGGGGAGCTGTTTTTT. Drawing the rest from reference TRBV2 and TRBJ2-2, the complete variable domain is EPEVTQTPSHQVTQMGQEVILRCVPISNHLYFYWYRQILGQKVEFLVSFYNNEISEKSEIFDDQFSVERPDGSNFTLKIRSTKLEDSAMYFCASSLGGNTGELFFGEGSRLTVL.

Here the CDR3 DNA reads TGTGCCAGCAGCGCAAACTCGGGGAACACTGAAGCTTTCTTT. Its translation: CASSANSGNTEAFF. This chain uses TRBV9 with TRBJ1-1; D gene unclear. The CDR3 length is 14 residues. V was clipped by 3 bases and J by 1 base, with 10 bases between them. The germline V gene has CDR1 SGDLS and CDR2 YYNGEE.

In nucleotides, the CDR3 is TGTGCCAGCAGCACCCAGCCGACAGGGAACACTGAAGCTTTCTTT. It is translated as CASSTQPTGNTEAFF. The gene calls are TRBV9 and TRBJ1-1, with a weak D call TRBD1 (6 bases). This CDR3 contains 15 residues. The germline V gene has CDR1 SGDLS and CDR2 YYNGEE. V lost 4 bases and J 1 base, leaving 14 bases between the germline ends.

This chain links TRBV2 with TRBJ2-1, with 9 bases aligning to TRBD1. The germline gives CDR1 SNHLY, CDR2 FYNNEI. There are 14 residues in the CDR3. J lost 0 bases, V lost 9 bases, and 3 bases had no gene match. CDR3 region: CASSTGGSYNEQFF. Here the CDR3 DNA reads TGTGCCAGTTCGACAGGGGGCTCCTACAATGAGCAGTTCTTC.